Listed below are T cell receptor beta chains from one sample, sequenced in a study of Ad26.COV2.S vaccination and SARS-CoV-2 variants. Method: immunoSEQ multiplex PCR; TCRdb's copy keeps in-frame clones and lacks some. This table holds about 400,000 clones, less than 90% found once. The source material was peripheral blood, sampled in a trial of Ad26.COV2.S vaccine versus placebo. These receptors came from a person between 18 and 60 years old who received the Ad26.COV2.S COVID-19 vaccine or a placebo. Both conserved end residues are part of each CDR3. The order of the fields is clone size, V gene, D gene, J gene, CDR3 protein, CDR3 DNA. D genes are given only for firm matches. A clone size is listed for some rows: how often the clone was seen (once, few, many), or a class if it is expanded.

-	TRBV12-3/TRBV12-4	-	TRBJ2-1	CASSHGRANEQFF	TGTGCCAGCAGTCACGGACGGGCCAATGAGCAGTTCTTC
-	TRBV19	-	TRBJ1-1	CASSSGRVEAFF	TGTGCCAGTAGTTCAGGACGGGTGGAAGCTTTCTTT
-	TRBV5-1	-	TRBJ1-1	CASSLGQRTEAFF	TGCGCCAGCAGCCTCGGACAGCGGACTGAAGCTTTCTTT
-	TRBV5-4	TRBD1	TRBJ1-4	CASSQGQGGTNEKLFF	TGTGCCAGCAGCCAGGGACAGGGGGGAACTAATGAAAAACTGTTTTTT
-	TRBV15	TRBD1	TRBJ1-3	CATSRGGLTGNNGNTIYF	TGTGCCACCAGCAGGGGGGGCCTGACAGGGAACAATGGAAACACCATATATTTT
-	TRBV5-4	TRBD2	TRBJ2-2	CASSLPGLAGDNTGELFF	TGTGCCAGCAGCTTGCCTGGACTAGCGGGGGACAACACCGGGGAGCTGTTTTTT
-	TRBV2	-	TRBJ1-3	CASRPTRDIPGNTIYF	TGTGCCAGCAGACCCACTCGGGACATTCCTGGAAACACCATATATTTT
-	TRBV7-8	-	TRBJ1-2	CASSLANGDYGYTF	TGTGCCAGCAGCTTAGCGAATGGAGACTACGGCTACACCTTC
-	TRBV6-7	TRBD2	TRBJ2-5	CASSYGPGEGSETQYF	TGTGCCAGCAGTTACGGGCCCGGGGAGGGATCGGAGACCCAGTACTTC
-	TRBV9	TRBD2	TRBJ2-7	CASSVTSGSYEQYF	TGTGCCAGCAGCGTGACTAGCGGCTCCTACGAGCAGTACTTC
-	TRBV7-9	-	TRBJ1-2	CASSLEEARGYTF	TGTGCCAGCAGCCTGGAGGAAGCGAGGGGCTACACCTTC
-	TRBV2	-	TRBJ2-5	CASSMSRYQETQYF	TGTGCCAGCAGTATGTCCAGATACCAAGAGACCCAGTACTTC
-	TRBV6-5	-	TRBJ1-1	CASSYSHNTEAFF	TGTGCCAGCAGTTACTCGCATAACACTGAAGCTTTCTTT
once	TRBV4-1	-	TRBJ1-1	CASSRQPTDPGAFF	TGCGCCAGCAGCCGCCAGCCGACGGACCCGGGGGCTTTCTTT
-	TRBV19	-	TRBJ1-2	CASSIAHGTSGYGYTF	TGTGCCAGTAGTATTGCACACGGGACGTCGGGGTATGGCTACACCTTC
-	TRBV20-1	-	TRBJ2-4	CSASTPAKNIQYF	TGCAGTGCTAGTACTCCAGCCAAAAACATTCAGTACTTC
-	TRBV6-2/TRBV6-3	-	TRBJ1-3	CASSQQGSPGNTIYF	TGTGCCAGCAGCCAACAGGGTTCTCCTGGAAACACCATATATTTT
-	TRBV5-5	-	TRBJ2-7	CASSSTDSPYSYEQYF	TGTGCCAGCAGCTCGACGGACAGTCCCTATTCCTACGAGCAGTACTTC
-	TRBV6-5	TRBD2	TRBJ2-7	CASSQTRLAWYEQYF	TGTGCCAGCAGTCAGACCAGACTAGCTTGGTACGAGCAGTACTTC
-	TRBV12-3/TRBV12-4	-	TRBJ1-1	CASSFGGSTEAFF	TGTGCCAGCAGTTTCGGCGGCTCCACTGAAGCTTTCTTT
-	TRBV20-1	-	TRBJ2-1	CSASVGSKSYNEQFF	TGCAGTGCTAGTGTCGGGTCCAAGTCCTACAATGAGCAGTTCTTC
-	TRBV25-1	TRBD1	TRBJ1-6	CASSTGTGTSPLHF	TGTGCCAGCAGCACCGGGACAGGGACCTCACCCCTCCACTTT
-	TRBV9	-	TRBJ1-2	CASSVATEANYGYTF	TGTGCCAGCAGCGTAGCTACAGAAGCTAACTATGGCTACACCTTC
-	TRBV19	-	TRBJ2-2	CASRQASTGELFF	TGTGCCAGTAGACAGGCCTCCACCGGGGAGCTGTTTTTT
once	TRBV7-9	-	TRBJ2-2	CASSRPPGQWNTGELFF	TGTGCCAGCAGCCGGCCACCGGGCCAATGGAACACCGGGGAGCTGTTTTTT
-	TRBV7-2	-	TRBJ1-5	CASSSRDSNQPQHF	TGTGCCAGCAGCTCCAGGGATAGCAATCAGCCCCAGCATTTT
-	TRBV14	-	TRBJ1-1	CASSYNSLVGNTEAFF	TGTGCCAGCAGCTATAACAGTCTGGTGGGGAACACTGAAGCTTTCTTT
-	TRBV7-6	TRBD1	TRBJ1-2	CASSRGTGYGYTF	TGTGCCAGCAGCCGTGGGACAGGCTATGGCTACACCTTC
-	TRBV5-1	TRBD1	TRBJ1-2	CASSLLAGGSYGYTF	TGCGCCAGCAGCCTTCTGGCAGGGGGTTCCTATGGCTACACCTTC
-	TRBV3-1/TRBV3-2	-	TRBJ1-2	CASSQGPGKRYGYTF	TGTGCCAGCAGCCAAGGTCCGGGGAAGAGGTATGGCTACACCTTC
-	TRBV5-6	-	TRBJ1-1	CASTPRWQLNTEAFF	TGTGCCAGCACCCCCAGGTGGCAGTTGAACACTGAAGCTTTCTTT
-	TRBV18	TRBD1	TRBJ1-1	CASSPQEGQGNTEAFF	TGTGCCAGCTCACCACAAGAGGGACAGGGGAACACTGAAGCTTTCTTT
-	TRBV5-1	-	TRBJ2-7	CASSVSVGPAYEQYF	TGCGCCAGCAGCGTCAGTGTCGGACCTGCCTACGAGCAGTACTTC
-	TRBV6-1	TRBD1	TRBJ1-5	CASSEEGASPQHF	TGTGCCAGCAGTGAGGAGGGGGCATCGCCCCAGCATTTT
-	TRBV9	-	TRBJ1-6	CASSVGGASSPLHF	TGTGCCAGCAGCGTAGGCGGGGCTAGTTCACCCCTCCACTTT
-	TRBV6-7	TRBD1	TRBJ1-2	CASSYLDRDYGYTF	TGTGCCAGCAGTTACCTGGACAGGGACTATGGCTACACCTTC
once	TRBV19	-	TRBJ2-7	CASSIGGAETYEQYF	TGTGCCAGTAGTATAGGCGGAGCGGAGACCTACGAGCAGTACTTC
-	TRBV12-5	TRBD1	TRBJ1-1	CASGLVLTGRMNTEAFF	TGTGCTAGTGGTTTGGTACTGACAGGGAGGATGAACACTGAAGCTTTCTTT
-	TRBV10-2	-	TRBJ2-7	CASSPTNYEQYF	TGCGCCAGCAGTCCAACTAACTACGAGCAGTACTTC
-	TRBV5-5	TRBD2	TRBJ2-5	CASSPGLAGGLRETQYF	TGTGCCAGCAGCCCAGGACTAGCGGGGGGCCTGAGAGAGACCCAGTACTTC
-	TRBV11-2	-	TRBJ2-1	CASSLGRAYNEQFF	TGTGCCAGCAGCTTAGGTCGGGCGTACAATGAGCAGTTCTTC